This T cell receptor (beta chain) was sequenced during a study of shared clonotypes between healthy human individuals. The protocol was immunoSEQ multiplex PCR, while the TCRdb copy is restricted to in-frame clones and leaves out a portion. The sample has under 1 million clones; 80% to 95% are singletons. This clone was found once. Naive CD8 populations comprised CD45RO-negative cells positively selected for CCR7, excluding terminally differentiated effector memory CD45RA+ cells. Per germline, CDR1 SGHTA and CDR2 FQGNSA. V lost 0 bases and J lost 1; bases outside the gene matches: 2. This CDR3 spans 16 amino acids.

The sequence derives from a man aged 25-45 years in good health. The gene calls are TRBV7-2 and TRBJ2-3; the match to TRBD2 covers 9 bases. Sequencing input: naive CD8+ T cells sorted from blood. In DNA, the CDR3 is TGTGCCAGCAGCTTAGCGCCTAGCGGGGGCACAGATACGCAGTATTTT. It specifies CASSLAPSGGTDTQYF.